Listed below are T cell receptor beta chains from one sample, sequenced in a study of blood T cell repertoires in COVID-19. Profiling relied on immunoSEQ multiplex PCR, and the TCRdb table lists in-frame clones only, not all of them. The profile shows hundreds of thousands of clones, about 79% of them singletons. Sequenced: PBMCs or T cells enriched from blood (not recorded which). The receptors derive from a woman in her sixties who had recovered from COVID-19. Each CDR3 is given with its conserved first and last residue. A D gene is named only where the DNA matches it firmly. The size entry is marked missing in some rows and otherwise reads once, few, many or a size class.

j_call d_call clone_size v_call cdr3_aa cdr3_nt
TRBJ1-3 NA NA TRBV6-6 CASSYPGQHSGNTIYF TGTGCCAGCAGTTACCCAGGGCAGCACTCTGGAAACACCATATATTTT
TRBJ1-1 TRBD1 few TRBV29-1 CSGTGVSTEAFF TGCAGCGGAACAGGGGTTAGCACTGAAGCTTTCTTT
TRBJ1-2 NA NA TRBV2 CASSDDGANYGYTF TGTGCCAGCAGTGACGATGGGGCGAACTATGGCTACACCTTC
TRBJ2-5 TRBD1 once TRBV2 CASSDKGQRTETQYF TGTGCCAGCAGTGATAAGGGACAGAGAACGGAGACCCAGTACTTC
TRBJ2-1 TRBD1 few TRBV19 CASSPPGQGDYYNEQFF TGTGCCAGTAGCCCTCCGGGACAGGGGGACTACTACAATGAGCAGTTCTTC
TRBJ2-7 TRBD1 NA TRBV3-1/TRBV3-2 CASCQGASYEQYF TGTGCCAGTTGTCAGGGGGCCTCCTACGAGCAGTACTTC
TRBJ1-3 TRBD1 NA TRBV10-3 CAIRQGAEGNTIYF TGTGCCATCAGACAGGGGGCGGAAGGAAACACCATATATTTT
TRBJ2-3 NA NA TRBV5-4 CASSLLGGRDTQYF TGTGCCAGCAGCTTGTTAGGGGGAAGAGATACGCAGTATTTT
TRBJ2-2 NA NA TRBV19 CASSIVTGELFF TGTGCCAGTAGTATCGTGACCGGGGAGCTGTTTTTT
TRBJ2-3 TRBD2 NA TRBV10-1 CASSERLAGGTDTQYF TGCGCCAGCAGTGAGAGGCTAGCGGGAGGAACAGATACGCAGTATTTT
TRBJ1-6 NA NA TRBV7-2 CASSLRRVYNSPLHF TGTGCCAGCAGCTTACGCAGGGTTTATAATTCACCCCTCCACTTT
TRBJ1-4 NA NA TRBV7-9 CATGRGNEKLFF TGTGCCACAGGGAGGGGGAATGAAAAACTGTTTTTT
TRBJ1-2 TRBD1 NA TRBV5-4 CASSLDGTGLYGYTF TGTGCCAGCAGCTTGGACGGGACAGGCCTCTATGGCTACACCTTC
TRBJ1-2 TRBD1 few TRBV6-5 CASSLSHDRAGYGYTF TGTGCCAGCAGTTTATCCCATGACAGGGCGGGGTATGGCTACACCTTC
TRBJ2-5 NA NA TRBV11-1 CASSRGDITQETQYF TGTGCCAGCAGCCGAGGGGACATCACTCAAGAGACCCAGTACTTC
TRBJ2-2 NA NA TRBV7-6 CASSLADNPTGELFF TGTGCCAGCAGCTTAGCGGACAATCCCACCGGGGAGCTGTTTTTT
TRBJ2-5 NA NA TRBV5-4 CASSLARQRETQYF TGTGCCAGCAGCTTGGCCCGACAGAGAGAGACCCAGTACTTC
TRBJ1-3 NA NA TRBV19 CATQFPGSSAGNTIYF TGTGCCACCCAGTTCCCGGGGAGTTCAGCTGGAAACACCATATATTTT
TRBJ2-6 NA NA TRBV18 CASSPPFGSGANVLTF TGTGCCAGCTCACCACCTTTCGGCTCTGGGGCCAACGTCCTGACTTTC
TRBJ2-7 NA NA TRBV3-1/TRBV3-2 CASSQFDRNYEQYF TGTGCCAGCAGCCAATTTGACAGGAACTACGAGCAGTACTTC
TRBJ1-2 TRBD1 NA TRBV7-2 CASSLVGTGNYGYTF TGTGCCAGCAGCTTAGTTGGGACAGGGAACTATGGCTACACCTTC
TRBJ2-3 TRBD2 few TRBV6-2/TRBV6-3 CASSPAPPRGATDTQYF TGTGCCAGCAGTCCAGCGCCCCCGCGGGGGGCCACAGATACGCAGTATTTT
TRBJ1-3 NA NA TRBV7-9 CASSLDSIHSQRGNTIYF TGTGCCAGCAGCTTAGACAGCATACATTCCCAGCGGGGAAACACCATATATTTT
TRBJ2-2 TRBD1 NA TRBV19 CASTNRGTGELFF TGTGCCAGTACTAACAGGGGTACCGGGGAGCTGTTTTTT
TRBJ1-1 NA NA TRBV5-1 CASRVGPDTEAFF TGCGCCAGCAGGGTGGGCCCGGACACTGAAGCTTTCTTT
TRBJ1-5 NA once TRBV15 CATSRGGSGVGQPQHF TGTGCCACCAGCAGAGGAGGGAGTGGGGTAGGTCAGCCCCAGCATTTT
TRBJ1-1 NA NA TRBV15 CATSRDGGVNTEAFF TGTGCCACCAGCAGAGATGGGGGGGTAAACACTGAAGCTTTCTTT
TRBJ2-1 NA NA TRBV6-5 CASSRGGPPYNEQFF TGTGCCAGCAGCCGTGGAGGGCCCCCTTACAATGAGCAGTTCTTC
TRBJ2-1 NA NA TRBV10-3 CAVAPSAQNNEQFF TGTGCCGTAGCGCCTAGCGCCCAGAACAATGAGCAGTTCTTC
TRBJ2-7 NA NA TRBV11-1 CASSLVQGLPSYEQYF TGTGCCAGCAGCTTAGTCCAGGGGCTACCCTCCTACGAGCAGTACTTC
TRBJ1-1 NA NA TRBV7-6 CASSLDRMNTEAFF TGTGCCAGCAGCTTAGACAGAATGAACACTGAAGCTTTCTTT
TRBJ1-5 NA NA TRBV10-3 CAISESNSGNRVGNQPQHF TGTGCCATCAGTGAGTCAAACTCCGGGAATCGAGTTGGCAATCAGCCCCAGCATTTT
TRBJ2-2 TRBD2 NA TRBV19 CASSIDVGLAVNTGELFF TGTGCCAGTAGTATAGATGTCGGACTAGCGGTTAACACCGGGGAGCTGTTTTTT
TRBJ1-3 NA once TRBV19 CASSPLSAASGNTIYF TGTGCCAGTAGTCCCCTCTCCGCGGCCTCTGGAAACACCATATATTTT
TRBJ1-1 NA NA TRBV6-5 CASSLTRNTEAFF TGTGCCAGCAGTCTCACCAGGAACACTGAAGCTTTCTTT
TRBJ2-7 NA NA TRBV5-1 CASSLAVTSPEQYF TGCGCCAGCAGCTTGGCCGTGACTAGTCCCGAGCAGTACTTC
TRBJ2-5 TRBD2 NA TRBV7-9 CASSLHGLAGQETQYF TGTGCCAGCAGCTTACACGGACTAGCGGGGCAAGAGACCCAGTACTTC
TRBJ1-2 TRBD1 NA TRBV5-6 CATSLGDRTNYGYTF TGTGCCACTTCCCTCGGGGACAGAACTAACTATGGCTACACCTTC
TRBJ1-5 NA NA TRBV19 CASSETGSNQPQHF TGTGCCAGTAGTGAAACAGGGAGCAATCAGCCCCAGCATTTT
TRBJ2-7 TRBD1 NA TRBV4-3 CASSLHADRDTYEQYF TGCGCCAGCAGCCTTCATGCGGACAGGGACACCTACGAGCAGTACTTC
TRBJ2-7 TRBD1 NA TRBV7-2 CASSFSQGARGYF TGTGCCAGCAGCTTTTCTCAGGGGGCGCGTGGGTACTTC
TRBJ2-6 NA few TRBV15 CATSSRVSGANVLTF TGTGCCACCAGCTCACGGGTTTCTGGGGCCAACGTCCTGACTTTC
TRBJ2-7 TRBD1 NA TRBV11-2 CASSRDRGSYEQYF TGTGCCAGCAGCCGGGACAGGGGGTCCTACGAGCAGTACTTC
TRBJ2-3 TRBD2 NA TRBV5-1 CASSLGSGSPTDTQYF TGCGCCAGCAGCTTGGGTAGCGGGAGTCCCACAGATACGCAGTATTTT
TRBJ2-7 TRBD2 NA TRBV6-2/TRBV6-3 CASSRRTSGAETYEQYF TGTGCCAGCAGTCGGAGGACTAGCGGGGCGGAAACCTACGAGCAGTACTTC
TRBJ1-1 TRBD1 NA TRBV5-1 CASSLEGWGQSEAFF TGCGCCAGCAGCTTGGAGGGTTGGGGACAGTCTGAAGCTTTCTTT
TRBJ2-1 TRBD1 NA TRBV27 CASSPGQGVNEQFF TGTGCCAGCAGCCCGGGACAGGGGGTGAATGAGCAGTTCTTC
TRBJ1-5 NA NA TRBV6-5 CASSGTGGEPQHF TGTGCCAGCTCGGGAACGGGCGGGGAGCCCCAGCATTTT
TRBJ1-4 NA NA TRBV6-1 CASSEALGGTNEKLFF TGTGCCAGCAGTGAAGCCCTCGGGGGGACAAATGAAAAACTGTTTTTT
TRBJ1-2 TRBD1 NA TRBV7-9 CASSLAATGGYGYTF TGTGCCAGCAGCTTAGCCGCGACAGGGGGCTATGGCTACACCTTC
TRBJ2-4 NA NA TRBV21-1 CASSRGVLAKNIQYF TGTGCCAGCAGCCGGGGGGTCTTAGCCAAAAACATTCAGTACTTC
TRBJ1-2 NA once TRBV30 CAWSVQSGGYTF TGTGCCTGGAGTGTACAGTCCGGTGGCTACACCTTC
TRBJ1-1 TRBD1 NA TRBV4-1 CASSHVKQGRLAEAFF TGCGCCAGCAGCCACGTAAAACAGGGGAGGTTAGCTGAAGCTTTCTTT
TRBJ2-7 TRBD1 NA TRBV16 CASSQGSGGVYEQYF TGTGCCAGCAGCCAAGGGTCAGGGGGCGTTTACGAGCAGTACTTC
TRBJ2-3 NA NA TRBV4-2 CASSQDGGLDKDTQYF TGTGCCAGCAGCCAAGATGGAGGGCTAGATAAGGATACGCAGTATTTT